Below, 28 T cell receptor beta chains from the same sample are listed, as sequenced in a study of cytomegalovirus exposure and HLA in healthy donors. The primer mix had 60 Vbeta and 13 Jbeta primers. Sequenced by immunoSEQ multiplex PCR; TCRdb stores in-frame clones only, minus some. The sample holds 65,000 to 95,000 clones, approximately 80% seen once. The sample comprised PBMCs. These receptors came from a human donor in good health.

The V and J genes are TRBV9 and TRBJ2-4, with 7 nucleotides matching TRBD2. Germline V gives CDR1 SGDLS, CDR2 YYNGEE. After removal of 0 bases from V and 0 bases from J, the junction contained 12 bases not matched to a gene. The CDR3 has 19 residues. As DNA, the CDR3 is TGTGCCAGCAGCGTAGAGACCCCACTAGCGATTGTAGCCAAAAACATTCAGTACTTC. Translation gives CASSVETPLAIVAKNIQYF.

This clone was recorded many times. In DNA form, the CDR3 reads TGTGCCAGCAGTGACGGGGGGGCCACAGATACGCAGTATTTT. Protein product: CASSDGGATDTQYF. The genes are TRBV6-4 and TRBJ2-3, with a tentative D call TRBD2 (7 bases). Trimming pared 2 bases from V and 2 bases from J, leaving 8 bases between. Per the germline V gene, CDR1 is MRHNA and CDR2 is SNTAGT. The CDR3 consists of 14 residues.

The chain is built from TRBV9 and TRBJ2-5, with TRBD2 as a possible D gene (6 bases). Germline CDR1 and CDR2: SGDLS and YYNGEE. The V gene lost 0 bases and the J gene lost 5 bases, with 11 bases spanning the gap. The CDR3 is 14 residues long. The CDR3 DNA is TGTGCCAGCAGCGTAGGCGGGGTGGGGGAGACCCAGTACTTC. As protein: CASSVGGVGETQYF.

This clone was counted only a few times. In nucleotides, the CDR3 is TGCGCCAGCAGCCAACTTAGCGGCGCGAACCCCTACGAGCAGTACTTC. Its protein product is CASSQLSGANPYEQYF. The V call is TRBV4-3, the J call TRBJ2-7; a weak D match, TRBD2 (6 bases). The germline V gene encodes CDR1 LGHNA and CDR2 YSLEER. Trimming took 2 bases from V and 2 from J, leaving 16 bases between them. The CDR3 length is 16 residues.

This clone was picked up a small number of times. The V gene is TRBV6-5, the J gene TRBJ1-1, with 11 nucleotides matching TRBD1. V was pared by 2 bases and J by 5 bases, with 4 bases of the junction left unmatched. This CDR3 spans 15 amino acids. Germline lookup yields CDR1 MNHEY and CDR2 SVGAGI. The DNA for the CDR3 is TGTGCCAGCAGTTACGGGGACAGGGGGGGGACTGAAGCTTTCTTT. This codes for CASSYGDRGGTEAFF.

The chain links TRBV2 to TRBJ1-2, with 7 bases aligning to TRBD1. With 4 bases clipped from V and 2 bases from J, the junction kept 4 bases outside the gene matches. This CDR3 spans 14 amino acids. The germline CDR1 and CDR2 sequences are SNHLY and FYNNEI. The CDR3 is CASSALGQNYGYTF. CDR3 DNA sequence: TGTGCCAGCAGTGCGTTGGGACAGAACTATGGCTACACCTTC.

The J gene is TRBJ2-7, the V gene TRBV5-1; 9 nucleotides align to TRBD2. The germline gives CDR1 SGHRS, CDR2 YFSETQ. This CDR3 spans 15 amino acids. V lost 0 bases and J lost 2; bases outside the gene matches: 3. CDR3: CASSLGSSGTYEQYF. The CDR3 bases are TGCGCCAGCAGCTTGGGGTCTAGCGGGACCTACGAGCAGTACTTC.

The chain carries TRBV6-5 and TRBJ1-2, with D tentatively TRBD1 (6 bases). In germline, CDR1 is MNHEY, CDR2 SVGAGI. This CDR3 spans 13 amino acids. V was pared by 8 bases and J by 8 bases, with 18 bases between. CDR3 amino acids: CASRRTGLEGYTF. CDR3 DNA: TGTGCCAGCCGGAGAACAGGGTTGGAAGGCTACACCTTC.

This sequence joins TRBV11-3 and TRBJ1-5; 10 bases match TRBD1. V lost 5 bases and J lost 7; bases outside the gene matches: 5. CDR1 SGHNT and CDR2 YENEEA come from the germline V gene. The CDR3 runs to 14 residues. The CDR3 loop is CASSPDRGQQPQHF. The CDR3 nucleotides read TGTGCCAGCAGCCCCGACAGGGGGCAACAGCCCCAGCATTTT.

V and J are TRBV7-2 and TRBJ1-2, with D tentatively TRBD1 (5 bases). The V end was cut by 5 bases, the J end by 4 bases, with 17 bases between. This CDR3 contains 15 residues. Germline loops: CDR1 SGHTA, CDR2 FQGNSA. As DNA, the CDR3 is TGTGCCAGCAGCCCGGGGGGAGAGCGCATCTATGGCTACACCTTC. Translating it yields CASSPGGERIYGYTF.

Details on this clone: Relative to the germline gene, one junction end is altered; a read error may explain this. The J gene is TRBJ1-2, the V gene TRBV6-5, with TRBD1 as a possible D gene (6 bases). The CDR3 sequence is 12 residues long. The germline CDR1 and CDR2 sequences are MNHEY and SVGAGI. The CDR3, as DNA: TGTGCCAGCGGAGACAGGAACTATGGCTACCCCTTC. Its translation is CASGDRNYGYPF.

This clone has at least ten counts. The chain links TRBV6-5 to TRBJ2-1; D possibly corresponds to TRBD1 (5 bases). Germline V gene sequence: CDR1 MNHEY, CDR2 SVGAGI. The CDR3 has 12 amino acids. V lost 0 bases and J lost 8, with 5 bases in between. CDR3 DNA: TGTGCCAGCAGTTACTCCAGGGATGAGCAGTTCTTC. Translating it yields CASSYSRDEQFF.

V and J are TRBV20-1 and TRBJ1-5; a possible D gene is TRBD1 (5 bases). Germline V CDR1 and CDR2: DFQATT, SNEGSKA (reference sequence). V lost 2 bases and J lost 6, with 5 bases in between. This CDR3 comprises 11 residues. CDR3 DNA sequence: TGCAGTGCTAGAAGGGGTCAGCCCCAGCATTTT. As protein: CSARRGQPQHF.

V is TRBV7-8 and J is TRBJ2-5, with TRBD2 matching over 8 bases. The germline gives CDR1 SGHVS, CDR2 FQNEAQ. This CDR3 has 16 amino acids. Trimming at V came to 8 bases and at J to 2 bases, leaving 13 bases not matched to a gene. Here the CDR3 reads CASGYPSGGNQETQYF. The CDR3 DNA reads TGTGCCAGCGGGTACCCGAGCGGGGGCAATCAAGAGACCCAGTACTTC.

The chain employs TRBV27 and TRBJ2-5, with 8 bases that match TRBD1. CDR1 and CDR2 from the germline V gene are MNHEY and SMNVEV (reference sequence). V lost 5 bases to trimming and J lost 5 bases; unmatched junction nucleotides: 10. The CDR3 sequence is 15 residues long. CDR3 protein: CASSQRQGRVETQYF. CDR3 DNA sequence: TGTGCCAGCAGTCAAAGACAGGGGAGAGTGGAGACCCAGTACTTC.

The chain is built from TRBV5-4 and TRBJ2-2, with D perhaps TRBD1 (6 bases). The V gene lost 4 bases and the J gene lost 4 bases, with 14 bases spanning the gap. CDR1 and CDR2 from the germline V gene are SGHNT and YYREEE (reference sequence). The CDR3 has 15 residues. CDR3 amino acids: CASSLEGVSTGELFF. Here the CDR3 DNA reads TGTGCCAGCAGCCTCGAGGGGGTTAGCACCGGGGAGCTGTTTTTT.

The gene calls are TRBV6-5 and TRBJ2-3; D possibly corresponds to TRBD2 (6 bases). V lost 8 bases and J 5 bases, leaving 17 bases between the germline ends. The CDR3 loop spans 14 amino acids. Germline V lookup: CDR1 MNHEY, CDR2 SVGAGI. CDR3 nucleotides: TGTGCCAGCTCCTACGCCGGGGGTGTAGATACGCAGTATTTT. This encodes CASSYAGGVDTQYF.

The CDR3 loop is CASYKGEGQGTDTQYF. The CDR3 DNA sequence: TGTGCCAGCTATAAAGGAGAGGGACAGGGGACAGATACGCAGTATTTT. V usage is TRBV2 and J usage is TRBJ2-3; 10 bases align to TRBD1. J gave up 3 bases and V 8 bases, and 11 bases lay outside the gene matches. Germline values: CDR1 SNHLY, CDR2 FYNNEI. The CDR3 is made up of 16 amino acids.

The chain uses TRBV19 and TRBJ1-5; a possible D gene is TRBD1 (5 bases). The ends were cut back, 4 bases at V and 7 bases at J, with 11 bases in the middle. Germline V gene sequence: CDR1 LNHDA, CDR2 SQIVND (reference sequence). CDR3 size: 13 residues. Here the CDR3 reads CASSTWGDQPQHF. The DNA of the CDR3 is TGTGCCAGTAGTACCTGGGGGGACCAGCCCCAGCATTTT.

This clone was seen only once. The chain has TRBV27 and TRBJ2-7; D is ambiguous. Germline V gene lookup returns CDR1 MNHEY and CDR2 SMNVEV (reference sequence). The CDR3 runs to 13 residues. The V end was cut by 4 bases, the J end by 7 bases, with 14 bases between. The CDR3 coding sequence is TGTGCCAGCAGTTACTCCGAATTGAGGGAGCAGTACTTC. The encoded protein is CASSYSELREQYF.

This clone was seen a few times. The chain links TRBV7-2 to TRBJ1-1; 8 positions match TRBD1. The germline gives CDR1 SGHTA, CDR2 FQGNSA. The CDR3 sequence is 14 residues long. The trim removed 1 base at V and 4 bases at J, leaving 2 bases unmatched. The DNA for the CDR3 is TGTGCCAGCAGCTTAGTGCAGGGGGCCACTGAAGCTTTCTTT. It yields the protein CASSLVQGATEAFF.

The chain couples TRBV5-4 to TRBJ1-1; 7 nucleotides agree with TRBD1. The CDR3 extends over 15 amino acids. V trimming: 0 bases; J trimming: 6 bases; junction bases outside the gene matches: 8. Germline CDR1 reads SGHNT; CDR2 reads YYREEE (reference sequence). The CDR3 region is CASSLGQGALAEAFF. CDR3 bases: TGTGCCAGCAGCTTGGGACAGGGCGCTTTAGCTGAAGCTTTCTTT.

V is TRBV20-1 and J is TRBJ1-1, with D perhaps matching TRBD1 (5 bases). This CDR3 has 11 amino acids. The V end lost 3 bases, the J end lost 10 bases, and 12 bases lay between the germline ends. The germline V gene encodes CDR1 DFQATT and CDR2 SNEGSKA (reference sequence). The CDR3 protein is CSASQGAGAFF. The CDR3 coding sequence is TGCAGTGCTAGTCAGGGCGCCGGAGCTTTCTTT.

This rearrangement joins TRBV19 to TRBJ1-1; TRBD1 might be the D (5 bases). Deletions cut 6 bases from V and 3 bases from J, with 14 bases between. The CDR3 sequence is 14 residues long. Germline V gene lookup returns CDR1 LNHDA and CDR2 SQIVND (reference sequence). The CDR3 loop reads CASRNHPGYTEAFF. The CDR3 DNA reads as TGTGCCAGTAGGAACCACCCAGGGTACACTGAAGCTTTCTTT.

CDR3 nucleotides: TGTGCCAGCATGGGAGGTGGGGGCACAGATACGCAGTATTTT. Translated, it gives CASMGGGGTDTQYF. The chain couples TRBV2 to TRBJ2-3; perhaps TRBD2 as D (6 bases). With 7 bases removed from V and 1 base from J, the gap between germline ends came to 12 bases. CDR3 length equals 14 residues. Per germline, CDR1 SNHLY and CDR2 FYNNEI. The full variable domain, completed using reference TRBV2 and TRBJ2-3, is EPEVTQTPSHQVTQMGQEVILRCVPISNHLYFYWYRQILGQKVEFLVSFYNNEISEKSEIFDDQFSVERPDGSNFTLKIRSTKLEDSAMYFCASMGGGGTDTQYFGPGTRLTVL.

The chain joins TRBV6-5 to TRBJ2-1; a weak D match, TRBD1 (5 bases). The CDR3 contains 15 residues. In germline, CDR1 is MNHEY, CDR2 SVGAGI. Trimming shortened V by 4 bases and J by 4 bases, and 14 bases separated the two germline ends. DNA for the CDR3: TGTGCCAGCAGTTGGCAGGGTGGTTCTTACAATGAGCAGTTCTTC. Residues: CASSWQGGSYNEQFF.

The chain recombines TRBV5-4 with TRBJ2-5; 8 nucleotides match TRBD1. The germline V gene has CDR1 SGHNT and CDR2 YYREEE (reference sequence). The CDR3 is 13 amino acids. With V trimmed by 4 bases and J by 6 bases, 5 bases remained unmatched. CDR3 bases: TGTGCCAGCAGCCCCGACAGGGGAAAGACCCAGTACTTC. Translating it yields CASSPDRGKTQYF.

The chain uses TRBV6-5 and TRBJ2-1, with 8 bases that match TRBD2. V trimming: 4 bases; J trimming: 12 bases; junction bases outside the gene matches: 5. This CDR3 spans 12 amino acids. CDR1 and CDR2 (germline): MNHEY, SVGAGI. The CDR3 sequence: CASSSQTSVQFF. CDR3 coding DNA: TGTGCCAGCAGTTCCCAGACTAGCGTGCAGTTCTTC.